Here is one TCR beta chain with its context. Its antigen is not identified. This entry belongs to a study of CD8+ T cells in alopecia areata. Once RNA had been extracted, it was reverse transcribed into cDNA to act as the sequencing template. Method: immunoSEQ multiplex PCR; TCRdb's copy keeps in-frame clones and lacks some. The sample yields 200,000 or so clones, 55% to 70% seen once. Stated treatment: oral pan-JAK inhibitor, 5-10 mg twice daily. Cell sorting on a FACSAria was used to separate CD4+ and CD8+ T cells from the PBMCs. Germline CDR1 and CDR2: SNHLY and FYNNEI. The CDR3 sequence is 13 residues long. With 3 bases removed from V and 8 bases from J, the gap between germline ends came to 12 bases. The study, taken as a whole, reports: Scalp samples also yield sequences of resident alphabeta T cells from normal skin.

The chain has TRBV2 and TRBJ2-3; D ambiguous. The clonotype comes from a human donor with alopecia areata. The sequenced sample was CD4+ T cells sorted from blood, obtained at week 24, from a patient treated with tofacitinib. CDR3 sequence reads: CASSDDPLSTQYF. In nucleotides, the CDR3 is TGTGCCAGCAGTGACGATCCGCTTAGTACGCAGTATTTT.